The source of this T cell receptor (beta chain) is a study of tumor-infiltrating lymphocytes in primary liver carcinoma. Study-level information: Patients were men and women aged 30 to 69 years.

Unsorted bulk tissue, about 20-32 mg of it, served as the source for co-extraction of RNA and DNA. Patients' primary liver carcinoma was surgically resected. From 450 to 600 ng total RNA, TCR beta cDNA was generated with a primer in the constant region. Three rounds of nested multiplex PCR with slightly modified ARM-PCR produced TCR beta libraries. The first two PCR rounds used TRBV1-TRBV30 primers with a Cbeta primer, approximately 10 cycles each. MiXCR was run by TCRdb on the multiplex PCR reads, yielding one entry per CDR3 protein. The sample shows fewer than 80,000 distinct CDR3 sequences, approximately 69% of them seen only once. As regards this clonotype: Its antigen is not known. Sequence at one end of the junction differs from germline and may be a read error.

Whole-study results and caveats: Lower overlap was observed for tumor-adjacent and tumor-blood pairs relative to tumor region pairs. Tumors reached a significantly greater top-250-clone fraction than blood did (p = 0.039).

Germline V gene data show CDR1 as MNHNY and CDR2 as SVGAGI (reference sequence). This CDR3 is 15 amino acids long. This sequence originates from a man between 40 and 49 years old with primary liver carcinoma and hepatitis B virus infection. The sequenced sample was tumor-adjacent normal liver tissue. The V gene is TRBV6-6, the J gene TRBJ2-7, with D perhaps matching TRBD2 (6 bases). Here the CDR3 DNA reads TGTGCCTGCAGTCACGACACCTGCGGGAACTACGAGCAGTATTTC. Its protein is CACSHDTCGNYEQYF.